The present entry profiles one T cell receptor beta chain with its context. These data come from a study of blood T cell repertoires in COVID-19. The method was immunoSEQ multiplex PCR; TCRdb's version includes in-frame clones alone and lacks a portion of them. Of 350,000 to 450,000 clones listed, 70% to 90% are singletons. The CDR3 loop spans 15 amino acids. Trimming at V came to 4 bases and at J to 5 bases, leaving 12 bases not matched to a gene. CDR1 and CDR2 (germline): SGHRS, YFSETQ. V gene TRBV5-1 combines with J gene TRBJ2-7; 7 nucleotides align to TRBD2. The sequenced material came from PBMCs or T cells enriched from blood (not recorded which). This TCR was recovered from a woman aged 18-29 years who had been exposed to COVID-19. CDR3 coding DNA: TGCGCCAGCAGCACTGGGACTACCACCCTCAACGAGCAGTACTTC. Translated: CASSTGTTTLNEQYF.